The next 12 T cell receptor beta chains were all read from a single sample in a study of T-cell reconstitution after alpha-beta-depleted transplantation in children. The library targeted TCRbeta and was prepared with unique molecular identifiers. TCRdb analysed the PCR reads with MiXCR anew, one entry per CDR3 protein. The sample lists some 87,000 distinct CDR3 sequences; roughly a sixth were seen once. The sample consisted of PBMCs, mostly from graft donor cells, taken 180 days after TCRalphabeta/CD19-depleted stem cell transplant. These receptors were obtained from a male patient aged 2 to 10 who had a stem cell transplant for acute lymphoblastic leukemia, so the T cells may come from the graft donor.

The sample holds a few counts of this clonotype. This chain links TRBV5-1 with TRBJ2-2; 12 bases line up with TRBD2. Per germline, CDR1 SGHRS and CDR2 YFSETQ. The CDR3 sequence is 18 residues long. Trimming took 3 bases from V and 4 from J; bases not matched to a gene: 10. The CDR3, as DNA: TGCGCCAGCAGCTCCGGGCTAGCGGGGGGGCCCCGCACCGGGGAGCTGTTTTTT. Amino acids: CASSSGLAGGPRTGELFF.

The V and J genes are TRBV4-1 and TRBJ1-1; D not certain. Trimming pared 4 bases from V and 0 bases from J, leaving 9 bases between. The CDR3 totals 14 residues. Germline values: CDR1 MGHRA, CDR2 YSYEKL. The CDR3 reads CASSPFALNTEAFF. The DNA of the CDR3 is TGCGCCAGCAGCCCCTTTGCCCTGAACACTGAAGCTTTCTTT.

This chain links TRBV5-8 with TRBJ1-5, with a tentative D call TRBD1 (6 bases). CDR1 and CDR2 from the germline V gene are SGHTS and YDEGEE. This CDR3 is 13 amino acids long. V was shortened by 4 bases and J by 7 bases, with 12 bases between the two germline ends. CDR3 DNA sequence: TGTGCCAGCAGCGGGGGCTACTTCCAGCCCCAGCATTTT. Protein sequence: CASSGGYFQPQHF.

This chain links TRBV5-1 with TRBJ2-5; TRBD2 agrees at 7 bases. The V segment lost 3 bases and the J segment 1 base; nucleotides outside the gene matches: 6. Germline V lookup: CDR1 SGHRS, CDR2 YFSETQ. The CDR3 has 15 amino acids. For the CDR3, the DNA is TGCGCCAGCAGCTCTCAATCGGGGGGCCAAGAGACCCAGTACTTC. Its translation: CASSSQSGGQETQYF.

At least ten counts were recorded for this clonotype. CDR3 in amino acids: CASSLFRGSSYNEQFF. The CDR3 DNA sequence: TGTGCCAGCAGTTTATTTCGGGGGAGCTCCTACAATGAGCAGTTCTTC. The chain employs TRBV12-3 or TRBV12-4 and TRBJ2-1, with D perhaps TRBD2 (6 bases). Deletions cut 2 bases from V and 0 bases from J, with 11 bases between. This CDR3 spans 16 amino acids.

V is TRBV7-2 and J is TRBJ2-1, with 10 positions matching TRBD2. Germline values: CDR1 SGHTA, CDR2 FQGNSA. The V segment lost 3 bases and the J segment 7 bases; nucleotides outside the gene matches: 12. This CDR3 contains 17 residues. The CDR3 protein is CASSFGSGGAFYNEQFF. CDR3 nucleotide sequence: TGTGCCAGCAGCTTCGGGAGCGGGGGGGCATTTTATAATGAGCAGTTCTTC.

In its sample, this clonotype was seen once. The CDR3 coding sequence is TGTGCCAGCAGCTTTAGAGGGGGCGAAGGAGACATTCAGTACTTC. This gives the protein CASSFRGGEGDIQYF. The gene calls are TRBV7-8 and TRBJ2-4, with TRBD1 identical over 7 bases. Trimming took 3 bases from V and 8 from J; bases not matched to a gene: 10. Germline V CDR1 and CDR2: SGHVS, FQNEAQ. This CDR3 has 15 residues.

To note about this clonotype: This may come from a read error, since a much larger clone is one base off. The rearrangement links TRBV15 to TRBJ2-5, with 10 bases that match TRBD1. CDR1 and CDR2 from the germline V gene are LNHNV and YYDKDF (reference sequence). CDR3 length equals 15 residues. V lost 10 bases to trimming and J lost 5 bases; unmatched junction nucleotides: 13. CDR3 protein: CAITEGQGVWETQYF. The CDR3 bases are TGTGCCATCACCGAAGGACAGGGGGTGTGGGAGACCCAGTACTTC. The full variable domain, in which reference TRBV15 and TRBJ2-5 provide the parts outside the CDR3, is DAMVIQNPRYQVTQFGKPVTLSCSQTLNHNVMYWYQQKSSQAPKLLFHYYDKDFNNEADTPDNFQSRRPNTSFCFLDIRSPGLGDTAMYLCAITEGQGVWETQYFGPGTRLLVL.

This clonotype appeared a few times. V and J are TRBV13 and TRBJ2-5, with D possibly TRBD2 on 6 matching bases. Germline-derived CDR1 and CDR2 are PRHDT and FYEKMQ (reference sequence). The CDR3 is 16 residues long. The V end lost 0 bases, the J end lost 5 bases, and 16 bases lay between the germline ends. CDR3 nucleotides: TGTGCCAGCAGCTTAGGAAGATCGGGGGAAGGGGAGACCCAGTACTTC. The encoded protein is CASSLGRSGEGETQYF.

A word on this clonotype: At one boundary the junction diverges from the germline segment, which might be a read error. The CDR3 coding sequence is TGTGCCAGCGGTTTACTAGCGGGGGCCGAAGAGACCCAGTACTTC. It is translated as CASGLLAGAEETQYF. V gene TRBV28 combines with J gene TRBJ2-5, with 11 nucleotides matching TRBD2. The CDR3 is 15 amino acids. Germline assignment: CDR1 MDHEN and CDR2 SYDVKM.

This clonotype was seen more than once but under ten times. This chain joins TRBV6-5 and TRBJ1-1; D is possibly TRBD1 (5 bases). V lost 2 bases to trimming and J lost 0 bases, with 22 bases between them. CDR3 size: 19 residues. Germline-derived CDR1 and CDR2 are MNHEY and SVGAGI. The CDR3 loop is CASSYGGSWSPFMNTEAFF. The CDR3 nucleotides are TGTGCCAGCAGTTACGGGGGAAGTTGGTCCCCCTTCATGAACACTGAAGCTTTCTTT.

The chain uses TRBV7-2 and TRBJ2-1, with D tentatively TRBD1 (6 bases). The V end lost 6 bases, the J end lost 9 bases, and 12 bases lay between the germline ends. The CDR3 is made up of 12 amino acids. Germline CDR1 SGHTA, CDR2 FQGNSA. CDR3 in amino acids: CASRRTVVEQFF. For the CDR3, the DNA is TGTGCCAGCAGACGGACAGTAGTTGAGCAGTTCTTC.